This record concerns one T cell receptor (beta chain) sequence. The antigen it recognizes is unknown. Base qualities are not provided; no much larger clone lies one nucleotide away. Library preparation used the immunoSEQ multiplex PCR assay. For the multiplex PCR, a mixture combining 60 forward primers for TCR Vbeta segments and 13 reverse primers for TCR Jbeta segments was used. The CDR3 region of rearranged TCR beta genes was amplified from genomic DNA with a multiplex PCR assay. The Illumina HiSeq System was used to sequence the amplified TCR beta libraries as 87-base-pair reads. The published analysis was carried out like this. A later analysis tallied about 77 million unique TCR beta chains across the 666 repertoires, and some 10 million of those chains were shared by two or more donors. A nearest-neighbor algorithm error-corrected the raw reads and collapsed the reads into unique sequences, merging closely related sequences to remove PCR and sequencing errors. V, D and J gene segments were assigned by aligning CDR3 sequences to IMGT reference sequences. For a sequence to be retained, at least a six-nucleotide match to both a V gene segment and a J gene segment was required. Rearrangements were called productive when the CDR3 lacked stop codons and stayed in frame with V and J; all others were non-productive. Following IMGT convention, CDR3 was defined as the stretch from the second conserved V-encoded cysteine up to the conserved J-encoded phenylalanine. Sequences without an unambiguous match to a single V gene segment were excluded from the earlier analysis of over 500 of the donors. An earlier analysis of some 500 of the donors classified V segments as functional when productive rearrangements were above 56.7% and as segregating when the standard deviation between donors was above 5%. A statistical classification framework was developed to diagnose cytomegalovirus status using the catalog of TCR beta chain sequences. In a later analysis, V and J genes were assigned by comparing TCR nucleotide sequences against IMGT/GENE-DB human TR gene sequences. Using the TCRdist pipeline, a later analysis assigned CDR3 sequences along with most-parsimonious VDJ recombination scenarios. In a later analysis, each TCR beta chain was defined by its CDR3 amino acid sequence together with its V-gene family, and reads without a unique V-gene family were excluded. A later analysis removed 500 to 600 highly shared, low-generation-probability nucleotide sequences to deal with suspected cross-contamination and a sequencing artifact. In a later analysis, a clonal expansion index was calculated for each public chain from normalized within-repertoire ranks of inferred template counts. A later analysis computed generation probabilities with a VDJ recombination model fitted to out-of-frame rearrangements, and checked the results against IGoR. In a later analysis, hypergeometric tests were used to score TCR-TCR, TCR-HLA and TCR-CMV co-occurrence, with a repertoire-size bias correction applied to TCR pairs. A later analysis estimated false discovery rates by permuting HLA or CMV assignments 20 times. In a later analysis, co-occurring TCRs were grouped with DBSCAN, and TCRdist sequence similarity was added when clustering was performed within HLA-allele-positive subsets. For co-occurrence clustering, repertoires with fewer than 30,000 or more than 120,000 public chains were excluded, along with about five repertoires with anomalous nucleotide sharing. TCRdb's version of the immuneACCESS table is confined to in-frame rearrangements and falls short of the full clone set. An unresolved V gene accounts for under half of the shortfall where checked; the remainder is of unknown origin. The V and J calls and clone size were taken over from that table, and D and trimming were inferred from the DNA. This sample lists fewer than 90,000 clones; under 80% were detected once. Roughly a tenth of the sample is held by the ten biggest clonotypes.

CDR1 and CDR2, per the germline V gene (reference sequence), are MNHEY and SMNVEV. Unmatched junction bases come to 6, with V trimmed by 5 bases and J by 2 bases. CDR3 length: 15 amino acids, cysteine to phenylalanine. This entry keeps only the CDR3 DNA: 45 bases, framed from base 1. In total, approximately 690 healthy bone marrow donors made up the cohort. Cohort members were all nominally healthy when sampled, although unrecorded immune exposures were likely present. The donor was CMV seropositive and was included in the group of some 290 seropositive cohort members. A peripheral blood sample was provided by each donor, and peripheral blood mononuclear cells were used for TCR beta sequencing. Genomic DNA extraction from the blood cell samples was performed with the Qiagen DNeasy Blood Extraction Kit. This sample is drawn from a study of cytomegalovirus exposure and HLA in healthy donors (dated by TCRdb to about 2017). General notes on the study: In an earlier analysis of 450 to 750 of the donors, less than 350 Gb of sequence data and 100 million or so unique TCR beta sequences from about 180 million T cells were reported. Across approximately 400 genotyped donors of the cohort, an average of about 200,000 unique TCR beta nucleotide sequences per donor were sequenced, and approximately 17% of those sequences were non-productive. In an earlier analysis of several hundred of the donors, high-throughput TCR beta sequencing was used to judge whether each TCR beta V gene segment behaved as functional or pseudogenic. To study patterns of TCR occurrence, a later analysis re-analyzed previously published TCR beta repertoires from 666 donors and added high-resolution HLA genotyping. About five DR-DQ haplotypes were handled as single units for association and clustering because linkage in the cohort was strong. The study profiled the T cell repertoires of around 700 subjects by immunosequencing and related them to cytomegalovirus serostatus. The study combined high-throughput TCR immunosequencing, statistical association of individual TCRs with disease status, and machine learning to predict cytomegalovirus infection status. A later genetic analysis used genome-wide SNP genotypes for 398 of the 666 donors, treating that subset as a discovery cohort. An early release covering about 600 HLA-typed donors comprised about 300 gigabases of sequencing data and roughly 85 million unique TCR sequences. Among the roughly 390 genotyped donors, around 81% belonged to the genetic ancestry cluster associated with self-reported Caucasian donors. Along with the roughly 700-subject first cohort, a separate validation cohort of 120 different subjects was used. Typing coverage varied by locus: about 620-630 donors for A, B, C, DRB1 and DQB1; roughly 500 for DQA1; about 570 for DPA1; approximately 450 for DPB1. The aim of the study was to test whether cataloging public T cell receptors could identify signatures of past pathogen exposure. Rather than using new phenotypic data, the later analysis identified candidate immune exposures from TCR beta sequences and from how often those sequences occurred across donors. HLA typing included class I and class II loci at four-digit resolution. Every discovery cohort repertoire had been produced on one sequencing platform. Alongside the repertoire data, information on donor age, sex, ethnicity and CMV serostatus was compiled.

Overall study results and their limits: An association between a missense DCLRE1C variant and V-gene and J-gene trimming of TCR beta chains was found in a later genetic analysis and replicated in an independent cohort. While some public TCRs were present in many individuals, most TCR sequences turned up only very rarely across donors. Correlated functional status among segregating V segments might be attributable to linkage disequilibrium, but an unknown experimental factor could not be ruled out. At a false discovery rate of 0.05, a later analysis linked under 20,000 TCR beta sequences to specific HLA alleles. A later analysis found that TCR association rates varied across HLA loci, with DRB1 alleles showing the most associated TCRs and HLA-C alleles the fewest. The authors suggested that the approach could potentially be extended to other disease states and immunological phenotypes. Most CMV-associated TCR beta chains appeared to be HLA-restricted in a later analysis, and the HLA associations seemed to be driven largely by CMV exposure. The only immune exposure information available for the cohort was CMV serostatus. A later genetic analysis reported fewer N-insertions in productive TCRs among donors in an Asian-associated ancestry cluster than the roughly 620-donor mean. Strong co-occurrence of HLA alleles, especially DR and DQ, made assigning TCR associations to individual alleles difficult. A further reported finding was that TCR beta sequences accurately predicted the HLA-A and HLA-B alleles for most subjects in the first cohort. Because HLA typing was unavailable for some donors at each locus, only the typed subset was used in association tests. In a later analysis, HLA-associated TCR beta chains were found to be more clonally expanded and to have lower generation probabilities than equally common non-associated chains. A cluster of highly shared sequence variants was judged likely to be a technical artifact of the sequencing pipeline. A later analysis reported that several top co-occurrence clusters appeared linked to parvovirus B19, influenza, CMV and Epstein-Barr virus. Roughly uniform sequencing depth across donors was assumed in presence/absence analyses, although this assumption may not hold. The study listed 150 to 200 TCR beta chains as associated with cytomegalovirus. The 87-base-pair reads could not distinguish some IMGT-functional V segments, including TRBV6-2 and TRBV6-3, so those segments were excluded. The classifier was reported to diagnose cytomegalovirus status with high specificity and sensitivity in both the original and validation cohorts. Three of the identified cytomegalovirus-associated TCR beta chains were confirmed in vitro to be specific for cytomegalovirus antigens. An earlier analysis of 587 of the donors showed that most TCR beta V segments appeared in productive rearrangements either about 90% or about 30% of the time, which broadly matched IMGT annotations. The cohort was sequenced for TCR beta chains only, and without alpha or paired-chain data the features that could be detected were limited. The earlier analysis of a few hundred of the donors excluded approximately 17 rarely observed V segments, including chromosome 9 orphons, because counts were too low.

This sequence was found in a man younger than 40 in good health and CMV-seropositive. Recombination joined TRBV27 with TRBJ1-5; 7 bases in between match TRBD1. Specimen: PBMCs. The CDR3 protein: CASSRTGVGNQPQHF. The DNA sequence is as follows: TGTGCCAGCAGTCGGACAGGAGTTGGCAATCAGCCCCAGCATTTT.